The rows below give T cell receptor beta chains drawn from one sample of a study of technical replicates of blood from several donors. The method was immunoSEQ multiplex PCR; TCRdb's version includes in-frame clones alone and lacks a portion of them. The sample includes about 79,000 clones, more than 85% seen only once; the top ten take about 0.4%. Sequenced material: T cells isolated from PBMCs. The receptors come from a human donor in good health. Some clones in this sample may be carry-over from other donors' samples. The CDR3 runs from the conserved cysteine through the conserved F or W. The D gene is left open where the match is weak. A clone size is listed for some rows: how often the clone was seen (once, few, many), or a class if it is expanded.

V gene	J gene	clone size	D gene	CDR3 DNA	CDR3 protein
TRBV5-1	TRBJ1-4	.	TRBD1	TGCGCCAGCAGCTTTCCGGGACAGGGGGAAAAACTGTTTTTT	CASSFPGQGEKLFF
TRBV6-4	TRBJ2-1	once	TRBD1	TGTGCCAGCAGTGACGGGACAGGGGGTAACAATGAGCAGTTCTTC	CASSDGTGGNNEQFF
TRBV4-1	TRBJ2-1	.	TRBD2	TGCGCCTTTTCTAGGACTAGCGGGAGTGATGAGCAGTTCTTC	CAFSRTSGSDEQFF
TRBV7-9	TRBJ2-7	.	TRBD2	TGTGCCAGCAGCTTAGGTCCGCGGGAGGATGCCTACGAGCAGTACTTC	CASSLGPREDAYEQYF
TRBV6-1	TRBJ1-1	.	.	TGTGCCAGCAGGACGGGGGGCGCGAGCACTGAAGCTTTCTTT	CASRTGGASTEAFF
TRBV7-2	TRBJ2-1	once	TRBD2	TGTGCCAGCAGCTTAGCCGGCGGGAGCGGGGGGTTCTTC	CASSLAGGSGGFF
TRBV9	TRBJ2-2	once	.	TGTGCCAGCAGCTTCGGGAACACCGGGGAGCTGTTTTTT	CASSFGNTGELFF
TRBV5-8	TRBJ1-5	.	.	TGTGCCAGCCGTTCCGGGACATTCTATAGCAATCAGCCCCAGCATTTT	CASRSGTFYSNQPQHF
TRBV6-5	TRBJ1-1	few	.	TGTGCCAGCAGTCAACTCTCCTACACTGAAGCTTTCTTT	CASSQLSYTEAFF
TRBV28	TRBJ1-4	.	.	TGTGCCAGCAGCAAGCTTAGACAGGAGCATGAAAAACTGTTTTTT	CASSKLRQEHEKLFF
TRBV7-8	TRBJ2-5	.	TRBD1	TGTGCCAGCAGCTTAGTTCCCGGGACAGGGGCCGGAGAGACCCAGTACTTC	CASSLVPGTGAGETQYF
TRBV7-6	TRBJ1-2	.	.	TGTGCCAGCAGCTTAAGCGGGACCTTAGGAGGCTATGGCTACACCTTC	CASSLSGTLGGYGYTF
TRBV10-3	TRBJ2-1	.	TRBD2	TGTGCCATCAGTGAGTCTTGGCGGGAGGGGAATGAGCAGTTCTTC	CAISESWREGNEQFF
TRBV7-8	TRBJ2-4	.	.	TGTGCCAGCAGCTTAAACAGTTATTCGAACATTCAGTACTTC	CASSLNSYSNIQYF
TRBV18	TRBJ1-1	.	.	TGTGCCAGCTCACCCAAGAACACTGAAGCTTTCTTT	CASSPKNTEAFF
TRBV5-8	TRBJ2-7	.	.	TGTGCCAGCAGCTCGGGACTGGTAGGTGTGGAGCAGTACTTC	CASSSGLVGVEQYF
TRBV5-5	TRBJ2-1	.	TRBD1	TGTGCCAGCAGCTTGGGTTCGGGACAGAGCTCCTACAATGAGCAGTTCTTC	CASSLGSGQSSYNEQFF
TRBV6-5	TRBJ1-1	.	.	TGTGCCAGCAGTTACCACGGGAACACTGAAGCTTTCTTT	CASSYHGNTEAFF
TRBV4-2	TRBJ2-3	.	.	TGTGCCAGCAGCCAAGAGACATCGCCCACAGATACGCAGTATTTT	CASSQETSPTDTQYF
TRBV6-5	TRBJ2-2	few	TRBD1	TGTGCCAGCAATAGAGGGACAGGGAAGAGCGGGGAGCTGTTTTTT	CASNRGTGKSGELFF
TRBV6-5	TRBJ1-1	.	TRBD1	TGTGCCAGCGTGGGACAGGGCATAGGGAACACTGAAGCTTTCTTT	CASVGQGIGNTEAFF
TRBV5-1	TRBJ2-7	.	TRBD2	TGCGCCAGCCACCCGAGCGGGAGCTCGGGCGAGCAGTACTTC	CASHPSGSSGEQYF
TRBV5-1	TRBJ2-7	.	.	TGCGCCAGCAGCTTCTACCAGGGCTACGAGCAGTACTTC	CASSFYQGYEQYF
TRBV4-1	TRBJ2-1	.	.	TGCGCCAGCAGCCGAGAAGCCCCTAGATATGAGCAGTTCTTC	CASSREAPRYEQFF
TRBV30	TRBJ2-7	.	TRBD1	TGTGCCTGGAGGACAGGGCCCGAGCAGTACTTC	CAWRTGPEQYF
TRBV28	TRBJ2-7	.	TRBD1	TGTGCCAGCAGCCCCGGGACAGGGGCCTACGAGCAGTACTTC	CASSPGTGAYEQYF
TRBV4-1	TRBJ2-5	.	.	TGCGCCAGCAGCTTCCGGGTCCAGAAGAAAGAGACCCAGTACTTC	CASSFRVQKKETQYF
TRBV19	TRBJ1-5	once	.	TGTGCCAGTGGATCTCCAGGGGAAGGTCATCAGCCCCAGCATTTT	CASGSPGEGHQPQHF
TRBV7-9	TRBJ1-1	.	TRBD1	TGTGCCAGCAGCTTAGGACAGGGCACTGAAGCTTTCTTT	CASSLGQGTEAFF
TRBV19	TRBJ2-1	.	TRBD2	TGTGCCAGTAGTGCAAATCGGGAGGGCCCCAATAATGAGCAGTTCTTC	CASSANREGPNNEQFF